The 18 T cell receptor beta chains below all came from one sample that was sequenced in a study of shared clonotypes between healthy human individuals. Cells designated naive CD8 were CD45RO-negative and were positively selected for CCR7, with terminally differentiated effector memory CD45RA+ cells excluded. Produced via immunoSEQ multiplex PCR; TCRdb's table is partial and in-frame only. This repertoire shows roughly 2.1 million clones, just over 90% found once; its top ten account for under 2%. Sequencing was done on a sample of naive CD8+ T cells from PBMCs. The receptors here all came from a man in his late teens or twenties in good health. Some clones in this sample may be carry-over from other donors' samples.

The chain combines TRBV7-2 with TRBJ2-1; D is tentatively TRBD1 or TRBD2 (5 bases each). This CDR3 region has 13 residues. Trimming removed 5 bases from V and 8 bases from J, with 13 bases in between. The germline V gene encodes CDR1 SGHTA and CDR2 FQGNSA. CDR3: CASSGGSRDEQFF. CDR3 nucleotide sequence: TGTGCCAGCAGCGGGGGTAGCCGCGATGAGCAGTTCTTC. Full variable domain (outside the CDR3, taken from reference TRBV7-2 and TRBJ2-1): GAGVSQSPSNKVTEKGKDVELRCDPISGHTALYWYRQSLGQGLEFLIYFQGNSAPDKSGLPSDRFSAERTGGSVSTLTIQRTQQEDSAVYLCASSGGSRDEQFFGPGTRLTVL.

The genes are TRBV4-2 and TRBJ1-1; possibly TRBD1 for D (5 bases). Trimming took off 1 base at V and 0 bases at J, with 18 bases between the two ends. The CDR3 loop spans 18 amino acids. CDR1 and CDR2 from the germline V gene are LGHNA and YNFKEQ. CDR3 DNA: TGTGCCAGCAGCCAAGGGGTCACATTGGGGCACATGAACACTGAAGCTTTCTTT. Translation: CASSQGVTLGHMNTEAFF.

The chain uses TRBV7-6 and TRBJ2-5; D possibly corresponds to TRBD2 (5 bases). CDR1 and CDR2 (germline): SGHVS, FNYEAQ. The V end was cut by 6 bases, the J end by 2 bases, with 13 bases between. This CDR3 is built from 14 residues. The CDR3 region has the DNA TGTGCCAGCAGACCTCGGGGAGATCAAGAGACCCAGTACTTC. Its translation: CASRPRGDQETQYF.

The CDR3: CASSLDGEQYF. CDR3 in DNA: TGTGCCAGCAGCTTAGATGGGGAGCAGTACTTC. The chain uses TRBV13 and TRBJ2-7; D unclear. V was clipped by 1 base and J by 7 bases, with 5 bases between them. This CDR3 is 11 amino acids long. Germline V CDR1 and CDR2: PRHDT, FYEKMQ (reference sequence).

The DNA for the CDR3 is TGTGCCAGCAGCTTAAACCCGGGCGGAGGAAATGAAAAACTGTTTTTT. This translates into CASSLNPGGGNEKLFF. V usage is TRBV11-1 and J usage is TRBJ1-4, with unresolved D. V lost 2 bases, J lost 5 bases, and 15 bases lay in between. This CDR3 has 16 residues. Germline V CDR1 and CDR2: SGHAT, FQDESV (reference sequence).

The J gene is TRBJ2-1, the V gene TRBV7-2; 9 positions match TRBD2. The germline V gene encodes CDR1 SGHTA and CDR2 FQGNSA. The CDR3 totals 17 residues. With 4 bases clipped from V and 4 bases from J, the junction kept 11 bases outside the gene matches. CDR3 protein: CASSSRTGTSFYNEQFF. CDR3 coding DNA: TGTGCCAGCAGCTCGCGCACCGGGACTAGCTTTTACAATGAGCAGTTCTTC.

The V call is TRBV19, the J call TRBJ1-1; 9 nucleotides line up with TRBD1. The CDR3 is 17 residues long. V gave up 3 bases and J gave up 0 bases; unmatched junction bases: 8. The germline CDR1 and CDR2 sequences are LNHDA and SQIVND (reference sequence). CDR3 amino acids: CASSISDRGLMNTEAFF. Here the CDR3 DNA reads TGTGCCAGTAGTATTTCGGACAGGGGACTAATGAACACTGAAGCTTTCTTT.

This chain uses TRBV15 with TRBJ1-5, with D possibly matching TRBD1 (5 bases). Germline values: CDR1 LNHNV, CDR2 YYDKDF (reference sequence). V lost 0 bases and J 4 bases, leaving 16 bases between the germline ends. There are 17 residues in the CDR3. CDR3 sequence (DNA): TGTGCCACCAGCAGAGATCTCGCAGGGAGAGGGAATCAGCCCCAGCATTTT. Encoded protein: CATSRDLAGRGNQPQHF.

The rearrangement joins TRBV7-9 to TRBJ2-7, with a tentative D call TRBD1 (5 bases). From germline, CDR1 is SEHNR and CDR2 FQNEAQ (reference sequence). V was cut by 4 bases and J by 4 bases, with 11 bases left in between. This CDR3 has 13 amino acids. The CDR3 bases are TGTGCCAGCAGCTCGGCAGGGTGGTACGAGCAGTACTTC. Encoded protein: CASSSAGWYEQYF.

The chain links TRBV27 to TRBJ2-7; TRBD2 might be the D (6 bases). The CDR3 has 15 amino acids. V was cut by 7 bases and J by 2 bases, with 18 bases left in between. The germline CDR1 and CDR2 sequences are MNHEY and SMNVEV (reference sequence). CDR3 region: CASTSAGGRTYEQYF. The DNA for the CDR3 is TGTGCCAGCACGTCCGCAGGAGGGCGGACCTACGAGCAGTACTTC.

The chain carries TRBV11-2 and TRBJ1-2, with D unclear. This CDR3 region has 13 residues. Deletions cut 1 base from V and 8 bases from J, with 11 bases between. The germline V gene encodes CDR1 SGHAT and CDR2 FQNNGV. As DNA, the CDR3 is TGTGCCAGCAGCTTAGCCTACACGGAGGGCTACACCTTC. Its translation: CASSLAYTEGYTF.

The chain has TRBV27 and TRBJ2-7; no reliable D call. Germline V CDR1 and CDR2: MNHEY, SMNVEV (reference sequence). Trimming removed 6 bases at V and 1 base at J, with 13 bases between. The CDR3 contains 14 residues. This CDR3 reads CASSPIPGSYEQYF. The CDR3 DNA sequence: TGTGCCAGCAGCCCGATTCCTGGGTCCTACGAGCAGTACTTC.

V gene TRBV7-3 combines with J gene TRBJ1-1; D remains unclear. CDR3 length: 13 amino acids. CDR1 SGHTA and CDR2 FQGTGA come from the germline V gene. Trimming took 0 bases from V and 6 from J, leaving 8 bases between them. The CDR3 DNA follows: TGTGCCAGCAGCTTAACCCTCCACGCTGAAGCTTTCTTT. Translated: CASSLTLHAEAFF.

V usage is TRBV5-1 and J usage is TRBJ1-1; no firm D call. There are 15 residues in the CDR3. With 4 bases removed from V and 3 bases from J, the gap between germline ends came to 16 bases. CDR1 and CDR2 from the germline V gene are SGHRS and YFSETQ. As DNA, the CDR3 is TGCGCCAGCAGCCACCCGAAGGGCTTGGACACTGAAGCTTTCTTT. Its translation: CASSHPKGLDTEAFF.

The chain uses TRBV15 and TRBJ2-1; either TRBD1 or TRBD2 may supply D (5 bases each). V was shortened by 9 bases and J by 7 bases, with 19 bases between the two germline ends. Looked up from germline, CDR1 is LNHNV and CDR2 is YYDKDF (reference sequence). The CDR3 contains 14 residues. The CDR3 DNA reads TGTGCCACAAGCCATACCGGGGCCTCGAATGAGCAGTTCTTC. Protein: CATSHTGASNEQFF.

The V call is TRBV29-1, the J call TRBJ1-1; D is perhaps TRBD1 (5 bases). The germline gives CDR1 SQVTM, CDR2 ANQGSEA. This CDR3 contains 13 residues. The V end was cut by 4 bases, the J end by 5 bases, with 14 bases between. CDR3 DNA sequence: TGCAGCGTTGTGGTGGGGCCCGGAACTGAAGCTTTCTTT. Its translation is CSVVVGPGTEAFF. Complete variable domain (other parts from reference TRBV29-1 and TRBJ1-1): SAVISQKPSRDICQRGTSLTIQCQVDSQVTMMFWYRQQPGQSLTLIATANQGSEATYESGFVIDKFPISRPNLTFSTLTVSNMSPEDSSIYLCSVVVGPGTEAFFGQGTRLTVV.

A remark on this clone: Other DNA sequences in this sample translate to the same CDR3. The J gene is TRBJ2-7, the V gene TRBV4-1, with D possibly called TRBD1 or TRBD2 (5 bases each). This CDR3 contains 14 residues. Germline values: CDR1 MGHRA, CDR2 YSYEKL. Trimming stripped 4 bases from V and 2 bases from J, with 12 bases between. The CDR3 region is CASSPGTVTYEQYF. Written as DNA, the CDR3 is TGCGCCAGCAGCCCCGGGACGGTGACCTACGAGCAGTACTTC.

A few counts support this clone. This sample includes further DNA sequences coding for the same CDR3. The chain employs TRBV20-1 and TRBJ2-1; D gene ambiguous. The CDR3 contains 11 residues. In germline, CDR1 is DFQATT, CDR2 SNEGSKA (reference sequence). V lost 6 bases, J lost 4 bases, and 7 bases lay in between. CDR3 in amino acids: CSAPYYNEQFF. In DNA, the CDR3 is TGCAGTGCCCCTTATTACAATGAGCAGTTCTTC.